The text below deals with one T cell receptor (beta chain). It has no known antigen specificity. Base qualities were left out, and no much larger clone turns up one base away. Receptor amplification or capture employed the immunoSEQ multiplex PCR assay. The multiplex PCR relied on a mix of 60 forward primers for TCR Vbeta segments and 13 reverse primers for TCR Jbeta segments. The CDR3 region of rearranged TCR beta genes was amplified from genomic DNA by a multiplex PCR assay. The amplified TCR beta libraries were sequenced on the Illumina HiSeq System as 87-base-pair reads. In the authors' own workflow: Across the roughly 670 repertoires, a later analysis counted around 80 million unique TCR beta chains, roughly 11 million of which were shared by at least two donors. To remove PCR and sequencing errors, raw reads were error-corrected and collapsed into unique sequences using a nearest-neighbor algorithm that merged closely related sequences. V, D and J gene segments were assigned by aligning CDR3 sequences to IMGT reference sequences. For a sequence to be retained, a match of at least six nucleotides was required to both a V gene segment and a J gene segment. Rearrangements were classified as productive when the CDR3 lacked stop codons and remained in frame with V and J, and all other rearrangements were classified as non-productive. Following IMGT convention, CDR3 was defined as the stretch from the second conserved V-encoded cysteine to the conserved J-encoded phenylalanine. Sequences without an unambiguous match to a single V gene segment were excluded from the earlier analysis of approximately 560 of the donors. In an earlier analysis of approximately 590 of the donors, a V segment was called functional when productive rearrangements were above 56.7%, and segregating when the standard deviation between donors exceeded 5%. A statistical classification framework was developed to diagnose cytomegalovirus status using the catalog of TCR beta chain sequences. V and J gene assignment, in a later analysis, came from comparing TCR nucleotide sequences with IMGT/GENE-DB human TR gene sequences. Using the TCRdist pipeline, a later analysis assigned CDR3 sequences along with most-parsimonious VDJ recombination scenarios. In a later analysis, every TCR beta chain was defined by the combination of its CDR3 amino acid sequence and its V-gene family, and reads without a unique V-gene family were dropped. A later analysis removed 450 to 600 highly shared, low-generation-probability nucleotide sequences to deal with suspected cross-contamination and a sequencing artifact. In a later analysis, a clonal expansion index was calculated for each public chain from normalized within-repertoire ranks of inferred template counts. Generation probabilities in a later analysis came from a VDJ recombination model fitted to out-of-frame rearrangements, and those results were checked against IGoR. A later analysis scored TCR-TCR, TCR-HLA and TCR-CMV co-occurrence with hypergeometric tests, applying a repertoire-size bias correction to TCR pairs. False discovery rates were estimated in a later analysis by permuting HLA or CMV assignments 20 times. A later analysis grouped co-occurring TCRs with DBSCAN, adding TCRdist sequence similarity when clustering within HLA-allele-positive subsets. Repertoires with fewer than 30,000 or more than 120,000 public chains were left out of co-occurrence clustering, as were roughly five repertoires with anomalous nucleotide sharing. Entries here come from immuneACCESS through TCRdb and include only in-frame sequences with V and J called. Some clones fail to appear in such tables; in the studies checked, an unresolved V gene covers under half of the shortfall, and the cause of the remainder is unknown. The DNA was the basis for D and trimming; V, J and clone size are from that table. This sample has 85,000 to 130,000 clones in its table, and 60% to 80% of those were observed once. Of the sample, around 6.1% is held by the ten largest clones.

This sample is drawn from a study of cytomegalovirus exposure and HLA in healthy donors (dated by TCRdb to between 2016 and 2019). As for the study more broadly: An earlier analysis of more than 550 of the donors reported approximately 300 Gb of sequence data and 90 million to 120 million unique TCR beta sequences obtained from around 190 million T cells. Roughly 300 gigabases of sequencing data and tens of millions of unique TCR sequences were included in an early release covering around 650 HLA-typed donors. Of the 350 to 450 genotyped donors, around 81% fell in the genetic ancestry cluster associated with self-reported Caucasian donors. The aim of the study was to test whether cataloging public T cell receptors could identify signatures of past pathogen exposure. The study profiled the T cell repertoires of more than 500 subjects by immunosequencing and related them to cytomegalovirus serostatus. Along with the approximately 620-subject first cohort, a separate validation cohort of about 110 different subjects was used. To predict cytomegalovirus infection status, the study brought together high-throughput TCR immunosequencing, statistical association of individual TCRs with disease status, and machine learning. A later analysis re-examined previously published TCR beta repertoires from several hundred donors and added high-resolution HLA genotyping to investigate patterns of TCR occurrence. The later analysis used no new phenotypic data to find candidate immune exposures, relying instead on TCR beta sequences and their occurrence across donors. An earlier analysis of 587 of the donors applied high-throughput TCR beta sequencing to assess whether each TCR beta V gene segment acted as functional or pseudogenic. Donor age, sex, ethnicity and CMV serostatus were compiled alongside the repertoire data. In a later genetic analysis, genome-wide SNP genotypes for about 65% of the roughly 700 donors were used, and that subset was treated as a discovery cohort. Every repertoire in the discovery cohort had been generated on one and the same sequencing platform. Both class I and class II loci were covered by HLA typing, at four-digit resolution. Typing coverage varied by locus: about 620-640 donors for A, B, C, DRB1 and DQB1; roughly 500 for DQA1; 606 for DPA1; around 450 for DPB1. Because of strong linkage in the cohort, 5 or 6 DR-DQ haplotypes were treated as single units for association and clustering. Across some 400 genotyped donors of the cohort, an average of about 240,000 unique TCR beta nucleotide sequences per donor were sequenced, and roughly a sixth of those sequences were non-productive. The investigation overall reported the following: An earlier analysis of 587 of the donors showed that most TCR beta V segments appeared in productive rearrangements either about 90% or about 30% of the time, which broadly matched IMGT annotations. Correlated functional status among segregating V segments might reflect linkage disequilibrium, but an unknown experimental factor could not be ruled out. Sequencing depth was assumed to be roughly uniform across donors in the presence/absence analyses, though that assumption may not hold. A group of highly shared sequence variants was considered likely to be a technical artifact of the sequencing pipeline. Three of the identified cytomegalovirus-associated TCR beta chains were confirmed in vitro to be specific for cytomegalovirus antigens. Most TCR sequences were observed very rarely across donors, whereas some public TCRs were present in many individuals. The cohort was sequenced for TCR beta chains only, and without alpha or paired-chain data the features that could be detected were limited. A later analysis found that TCR association rates varied across HLA loci, with DRB1 alleles showing the most associated TCRs and HLA-C alleles the fewest. The classifier was reported to diagnose cytomegalovirus status with high specificity and sensitivity in both the original cohort and the validation cohort. In a later analysis, HLA-associated TCR beta chains were found to be more clonally expanded and to have lower generation probabilities than equally common non-associated chains. Because some donors lacked HLA typing at each locus, the association tests relied only on the typed subset. Most CMV-associated TCR beta chains appeared to be HLA-restricted in a later analysis, and the HLA associations seemed to be driven largely by CMV exposure. Some IMGT-functional V segments, including TRBV6-2 and TRBV6-3, could not be told apart with the 87-base-pair reads, so those segments were excluded. Several of the top co-occurrence clusters appeared to be linked to parvovirus B19, influenza, CMV and Epstein-Barr virus, according to a later analysis. When HLA alleles, especially DR and DQ, strongly co-occurred, attributing TCR associations to individual alleles was difficult. Because counts were too low, roughly 17 rarely observed V segments, including chromosome 9 orphons, were left out of the earlier analysis of some 600 of the donors. For the cohort, immune exposure information was limited to CMV serostatus. The authors suggested that the approach could potentially be extended to other disease states and immunological phenotypes. A further reported finding was that TCR beta sequences accurately predicted the HLA-A and HLA-B alleles for most subjects in the first cohort. The study listed 150 to 200 TCR beta chains as associated with cytomegalovirus. V-gene and J-gene trimming of TCR beta chains was associated with a missense DCLRE1C variant in a later genetic analysis, and the association was replicated in an independent cohort. According to a later genetic analysis, donors in an Asian-associated ancestry cluster had fewer N-insertions in productive TCRs than the roughly 670-donor mean. In a later analysis, some 17,000 TCR beta sequences were associated with specific HLA alleles at a false discovery rate of 0.05.

In total, more than 500 healthy bone marrow donors made up the cohort. At the time of sampling, every cohort member was nominally healthy, though immune exposures that went unrecorded were likely present. The donor tested CMV seropositive, placing the donor among the 290 or so seropositive members of the cohort. Every donor gave a peripheral blood sample, and the peripheral blood mononuclear cells from that sample were used for TCR beta sequencing. The Qiagen DNeasy Blood Extraction Kit was used to extract genomic DNA from the blood cell samples. The germline V gene sets CDR1 to SGHTA and CDR2 to FQGNSA. The CDR3 measures 16 amino acids from cysteine to phenylalanine. Only the CDR3 DNA is retained, 48 bases long and in frame from the first base. After removal of 5 bases from V and 5 bases from J, the junction retains 3 bases not matched to a gene.

This TCR was sampled from a man between 60 and 75 years old in good health and CMV-seropositive. Sequencing was carried out using PBMCs. The V gene is TRBV7-2 and the J gene is TRBJ2-2; 15 junctional bases match TRBD2. The nucleotide sequence is given as TGTGCCAGCAGCCCTGGGACTAGCGGGGGGACCGGGGAGCTGTTTTTT. It encodes CASSPGTSGGTGELFF.